This paragraph covers one T cell receptor beta chain sequence. The data originate from a study of blood T cells in healthy people across ages. CDR3 length: 14 residues. Trimming left V 6 bases short and J 6 bases short, with 15 bases between. The second PCR ran about 6 to 12 cycles with a sample-barcoded 5' primer and J-beta primers. TCRdb passed the 5' RACE reads through MiXCR, listing each CDR3 protein once. This sample has about 1.6 million distinct CDR3 sequences, with about 32% found just once. The clonotype comes from a woman aged 25 to 39 in good health. This rearrangement joins TRBV12-3 or TRBV12-4 to TRBJ1-5; D remains ambiguous. Specimen: blood. In DNA, the CDR3 is TGTGCCAGCAGACTTGAAGTTAGTGGTCAGCCCCAGCATTTT. Its translation is CASRLEVSGQPQHF.